The T cell receptor (beta chain) described here comes from a study of shared clonotypes between healthy human individuals. To note about this clone: Its antigen is unknown. The same CDR3 arises from other DNA sequences in this sample as well.

Donors, healthy HIV-negative adults, lacked recent acute infections or vaccinations. Germline V gene data show CDR1 as SGHTA and CDR2 as FQGNSA. The V gene lost 3 bases and the J gene lost 0 bases, with 4 bases spanning the gap. The CDR3 has 13 residues. Per the authors' pipeline: From ImmunoSEQ came sequences covering only the junction and carrying no quality scores, so filtering differed. The assay was immunoSEQ multiplex PCR, and TCRdb's table has in-frame clones only and misses some. From that table come the V and J calls and clone size; the DNA was used to work out D and trimming. The table lists over a million clones, approximately 96% of them singletons. Study-wide results and caveats: Specimens sampled were limited to blood, with tissue repertoires likely differing.

Material for sequencing was naive CD4+ T cells sorted from blood. Subset given: CD45RA+ positively selected. The chain has TRBV7-2 and TRBJ2-3; D is unresolved. This TCR derives from a man younger than 45 in good health. This CDR3 reads CASSLGSTDTQYF. The CDR3 DNA follows: TGTGCCAGCAGCTTGGGAAGCACAGATACGCAGTATTTT.